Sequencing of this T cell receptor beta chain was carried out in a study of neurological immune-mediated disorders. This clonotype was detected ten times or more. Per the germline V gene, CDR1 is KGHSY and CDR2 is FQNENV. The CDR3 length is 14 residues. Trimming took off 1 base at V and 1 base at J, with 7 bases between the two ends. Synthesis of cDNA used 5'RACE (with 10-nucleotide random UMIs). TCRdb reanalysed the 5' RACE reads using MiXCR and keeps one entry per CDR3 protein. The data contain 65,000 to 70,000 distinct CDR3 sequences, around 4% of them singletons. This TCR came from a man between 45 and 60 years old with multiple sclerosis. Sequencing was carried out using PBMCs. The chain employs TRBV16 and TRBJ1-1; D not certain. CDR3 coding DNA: TGTGCCAGCAGCCAATGGCGACAGAACACTGAAGCTTTCTTT. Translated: CASSQWRQNTEAFF.